Detailed here is one TCR beta chain. The sample belongs to a study of blood T cell repertoires in COVID-19. V was pared by 4 bases and J by 4 bases, with 9 bases of the junction left unmatched. Germline V gives CDR1 WNHNN, CDR2 SYGVQD (reference sequence). The CDR3 loop spans 16 amino acids. Method: immunoSEQ multiplex PCR; TCRdb's copy keeps in-frame clones and lacks some. The sample comprises about 210,000 clones, around 88% of which are singletons, and under 2.5% rests with the top ten. Grouping used clinical history reported by participants in a survey and questionnaire. The origin of this receptor is a woman in her 40s with acute COVID-19. The sequenced material came from PBMCs or T cells enriched from blood (not recorded which). This sequence joins TRBV10-1 and TRBJ2-3; 9 bases align to TRBD2. The CDR3 DNA is TGCGCCAGCAGTGTCGGCCCTAGCGGGGTCGCAGATACGCAGTATTTT. Its translation is CASSVGPSGVADTQYF.